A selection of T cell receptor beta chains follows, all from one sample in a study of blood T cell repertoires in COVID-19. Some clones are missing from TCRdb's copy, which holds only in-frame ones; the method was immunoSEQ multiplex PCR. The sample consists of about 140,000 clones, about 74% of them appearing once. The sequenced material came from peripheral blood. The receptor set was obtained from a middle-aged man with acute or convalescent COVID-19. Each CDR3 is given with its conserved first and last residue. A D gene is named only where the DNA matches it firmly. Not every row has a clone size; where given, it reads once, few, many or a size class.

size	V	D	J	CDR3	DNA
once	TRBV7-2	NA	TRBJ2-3	CASRKLVSLPDTQYF	TGTGCCAGCAGAAAACTAGTTTCCCTGCCAGATACGCAGTATTTT
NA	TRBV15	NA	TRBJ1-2	CATSLGQPNYGYTF	TGTGCCACCAGCCTCGGACAGCCCAACTATGGCTACACCTTC
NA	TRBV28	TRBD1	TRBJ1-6	CATQGGGSPLHF	TGTGCCACACAAGGGGGCGGATCACCCCTCCACTTT
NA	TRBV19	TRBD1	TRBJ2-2	CASSSSGTGLTGELFF	TGTGCCAGTAGTTCATCCGGGACAGGGCTCACCGGGGAGCTGTTTTTT
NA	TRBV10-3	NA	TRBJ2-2	CAISARETGSTGELFF	TGTGCCATCAGTGCCCGTGAGACAGGTTCCACCGGGGAGCTGTTTTTT
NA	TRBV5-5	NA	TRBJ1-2	CASSDRDNYGYTF	TGTGCCAGCAGCGACCGGGATAACTATGGCTACACCTTC
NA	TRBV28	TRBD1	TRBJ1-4	CASSLSGGGEKLFF	TGTGCCAGCAGTTTATCAGGGGGCGGTGAAAAACTGTTTTTT
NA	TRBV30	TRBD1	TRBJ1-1	CAWSEQGPEAFF	TGTGCCTGGAGTGAACAGGGGCCTGAAGCTTTCTTT
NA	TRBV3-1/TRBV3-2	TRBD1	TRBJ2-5	CASSHLRGQALQGETQYF	TGTGCCAGCAGCCACTTAAGGGGGCAGGCCCTACAAGGGGAGACCCAGTACTTC
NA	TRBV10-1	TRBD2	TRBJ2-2	CASSEASGGELFF	TGCGCCAGCAGTGAAGCTAGCGGCGGGGAGCTGTTTTTT
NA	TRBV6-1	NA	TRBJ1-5	CASSEREPQHF	TGTGCCAGCAGTGAGAGAGAGCCCCAGCATTTT
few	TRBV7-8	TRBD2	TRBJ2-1	CASSLGGGAWFF	TGTGCCAGCAGCTTAGGGGGAGGGGCGTGGTTCTTC
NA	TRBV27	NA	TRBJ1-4	CASSNRDMGKLFF	TGTGCCAGCAGTAACAGGGATATGGGAAAACTGTTTTTT
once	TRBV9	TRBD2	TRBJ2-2	CASSLTSGGSGELFF	TGTGCCAGCAGCCTAACTAGCGGGGGGTCCGGGGAGCTGTTTTTT
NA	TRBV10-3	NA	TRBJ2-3	CAISEPGGADTQYF	TGTGCCATCAGTGAGCCGGGTGGGGCGGATACGCAGTATTTT
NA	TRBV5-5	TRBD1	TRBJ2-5	CASSLAGTEETQYF	TGTGCCAGCAGCCTGGCCGGGACAGAAGAGACCCAGTACTTC
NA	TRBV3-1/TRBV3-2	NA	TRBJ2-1	CASSQGSGNEQFF	TGTGCCAGCAGCCAAGGGTCCGGCAATGAGCAGTTCTTC
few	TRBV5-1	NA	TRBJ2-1	CASSLKRENEQFF	TGCGCCAGCAGCTTAAAGCGTGAGAATGAGCAGTTCTTC
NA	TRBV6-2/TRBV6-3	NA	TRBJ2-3	CASSFRVDTQYF	TGTGCCAGCAGTTTCAGGGTAGATACGCAGTATTTT
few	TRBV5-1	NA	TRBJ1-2	CASSLIGDNPNYGYTF	TGCGCCAGCAGCTTGATAGGGGACAACCCTAACTATGGCTACACCTTC
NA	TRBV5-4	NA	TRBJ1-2	CASSQDIYGYTF	TGTGCCAGCAGCCAGGACATTTATGGCTACACCTTC
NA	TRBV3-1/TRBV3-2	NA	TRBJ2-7	CASSGGYEQYF	TGTGCCAGCAGTGGAGGCTACGAGCAGTACTTC
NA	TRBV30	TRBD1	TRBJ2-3	CALGQGATDTQYF	TGTGCCTTGGGACAGGGGGCCACAGATACGCAGTATTTT
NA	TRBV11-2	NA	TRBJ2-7	CASSLAGFLSYEQYF	TGTGCCAGCAGCTTAGCAGGCTTCCTCTCCTACGAGCAGTACTTC
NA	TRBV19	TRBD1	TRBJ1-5	CASSNRAGGAGQPQHF	TGTGCCAGTTCAAATAGGGCAGGGGGCGCGGGCCAGCCCCAGCATTTT
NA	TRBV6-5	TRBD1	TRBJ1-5	CASSGQGSNQPQHF	TGTGCCAGCAGCGGACAGGGAAGCAATCAGCCCCAGCATTTT
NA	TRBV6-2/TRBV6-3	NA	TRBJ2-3	CASSYSGPRVAQYF	TGTGCCAGCAGTTACTCGGGGCCAAGGGTTGCGCAGTATTTT
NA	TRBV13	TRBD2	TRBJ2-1	CASSSLAGTPGNEQFF	TGTGCCAGCAGCTCACTAGCGGGGACCCCTGGGAATGAGCAGTTCTTC
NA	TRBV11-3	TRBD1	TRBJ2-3	CASSARQGGTDTQYF	TGTGCCAGCAGCGCACGACAGGGTGGCACAGATACGCAGTATTTT
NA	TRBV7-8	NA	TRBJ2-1	CASSLSLVGAAASSYNEQFF	TGTGCCAGCAGCTTAAGCCTGGTAGGGGCTGCGGCTTCCTCCTACAATGAGCAGTTCTTC
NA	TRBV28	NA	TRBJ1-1	CASSSPYTGRDEAFF	TGTGCCAGCAGTTCCCCATATACAGGGAGGGATGAAGCTTTCTTT
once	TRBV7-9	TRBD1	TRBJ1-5	CASSPTGIINQPQHF	TGTGCCAGCAGCCCGACAGGGATTATCAATCAGCCCCAGCATTTT
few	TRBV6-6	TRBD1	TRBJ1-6	CASRRSGQGGRPGNSPLHF	TGTGCCAGCAGGCGATCGGGACAGGGGGGACGACCGGGCAATTCACCCCTCCACTTT
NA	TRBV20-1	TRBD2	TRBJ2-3	CSASGGLAGSSPTDTQYF	TGCAGTGCTAGTGGGGGGCTAGCGGGGTCCTCCCCCACAGATACGCAGTATTTT
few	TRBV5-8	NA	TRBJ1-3	CASSLFTQTDRSGNTIYF	TGTGCCAGCAGCTTGTTTACCCAAACTGACAGGTCTGGAAACACCATATATTTT
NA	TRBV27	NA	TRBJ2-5	CASSLSGAGLTQYF	TGTGCCAGCAGTTTATCGGGGGCCGGCCTGACCCAGTACTTC
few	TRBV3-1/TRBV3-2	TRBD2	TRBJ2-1	CASSRTSGVNEQFF	TGTGCCAGCAGTCGGACTAGCGGGGTTAATGAGCAGTTCTTC
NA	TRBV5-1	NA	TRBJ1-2	CASSLDGGTTYGYTF	TGCGCCAGCAGCTTGGACGGGGGGACAACATATGGCTACACCTTC
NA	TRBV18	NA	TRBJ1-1	CASSPLQGTGEAFF	TGTGCCAGCTCACCACTACAGGGAACGGGTGAAGCTTTCTTT
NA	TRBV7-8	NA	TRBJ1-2	CASSFQGNYGYTF	TGTGCCAGCAGCTTTCAGGGTAACTATGGCTACACCTTC
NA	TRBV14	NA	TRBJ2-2	CASSQDVAGSQLNTGELFF	TGTGCCAGCAGCCAAGACGTTGCGGGGTCACAATTGAACACCGGGGAGCTGTTTTTT
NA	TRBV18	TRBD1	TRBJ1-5	CASSAQGYDQPQHF	TGTGCCAGCTCAGCACAGGGGTACGATCAGCCCCAGCATTTT
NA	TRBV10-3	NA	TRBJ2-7	CALSGGGEQYF	TGTGCCCTATCGGGGGGCGGGGAGCAGTACTTC
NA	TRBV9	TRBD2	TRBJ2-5	CASSAEGLAGGQETQYF	TGTGCCAGCAGCGCCGAGGGACTAGCGGGGGGACAAGAGACCCAGTACTTC
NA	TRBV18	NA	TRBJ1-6	CASSPSQGYNSPLHF	TGTGCCAGCTCACCATCCCAGGGGTATAATTCACCCCTCCACTTT
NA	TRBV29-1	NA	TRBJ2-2	CSAPYTNTGELFF	TGCAGCGCCCCTTACACGAACACCGGGGAGCTGTTTTTT
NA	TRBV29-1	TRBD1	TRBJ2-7	CSVFGQGYSYEQYF	TGCAGCGTTTTCGGACAGGGATACTCCTACGAGCAGTACTTC